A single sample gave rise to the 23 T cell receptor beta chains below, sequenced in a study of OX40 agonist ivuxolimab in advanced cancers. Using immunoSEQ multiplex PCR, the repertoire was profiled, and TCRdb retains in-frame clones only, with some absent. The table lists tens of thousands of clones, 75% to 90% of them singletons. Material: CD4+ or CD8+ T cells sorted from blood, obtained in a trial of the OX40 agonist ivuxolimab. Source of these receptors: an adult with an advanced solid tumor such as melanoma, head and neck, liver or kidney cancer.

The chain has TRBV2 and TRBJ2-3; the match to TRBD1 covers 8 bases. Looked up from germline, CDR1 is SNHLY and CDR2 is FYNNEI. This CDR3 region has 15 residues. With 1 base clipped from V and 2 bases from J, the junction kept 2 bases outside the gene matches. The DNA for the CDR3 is TGTGCCAGCAGTGAAGTGACAGGGGTCACAGATACGCAGTATTTT. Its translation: CASSEVTGVTDTQYF.

The CDR3 reads CASSSGGNQPQHF. Here the CDR3 DNA reads TGTGCCAGCAGCTCCGGCGGCAATCAGCCCCAGCATTTT. The chain uses TRBV7-8 and TRBJ1-5; no definite D call. The CDR3 contains 13 residues. Germline loops: CDR1 SGHVS, CDR2 FQNEAQ. The V end lost 4 bases, the J end lost 2 bases, and 6 bases lay between the germline ends.

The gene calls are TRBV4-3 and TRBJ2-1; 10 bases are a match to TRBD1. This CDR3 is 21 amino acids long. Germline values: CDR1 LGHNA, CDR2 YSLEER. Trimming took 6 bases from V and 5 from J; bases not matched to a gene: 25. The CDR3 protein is CASRPSLYVIMSGQGDNEQFF. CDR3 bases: TGCGCCAGCAGACCTTCACTTTACGTCATAATGTCCGGACAGGGGGACAATGAGCAGTTCTTC.

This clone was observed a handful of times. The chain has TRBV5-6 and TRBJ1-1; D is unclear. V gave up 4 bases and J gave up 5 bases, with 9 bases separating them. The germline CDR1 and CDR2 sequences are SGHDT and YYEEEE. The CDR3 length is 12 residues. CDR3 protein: CASSHEGTEAFF. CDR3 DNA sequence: TGTGCCAGCAGCCACGAAGGGACTGAAGCTTTCTTT.

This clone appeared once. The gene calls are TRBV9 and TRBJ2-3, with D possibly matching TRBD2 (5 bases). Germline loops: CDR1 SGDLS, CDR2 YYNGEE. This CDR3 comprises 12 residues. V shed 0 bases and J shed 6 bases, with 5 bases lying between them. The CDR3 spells CASSVGGDTQYF. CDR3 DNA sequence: TGTGCCAGCAGCGTAGGAGGGGATACGCAGTATTTT.

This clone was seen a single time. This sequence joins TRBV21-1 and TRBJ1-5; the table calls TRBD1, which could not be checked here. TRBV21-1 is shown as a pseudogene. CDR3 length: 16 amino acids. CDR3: CASIDRGRIINQPQHF. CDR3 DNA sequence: TGTGCCAGCATCGACAGGGGGCGAATAATCAATCAGCCCCAGCATTTT.

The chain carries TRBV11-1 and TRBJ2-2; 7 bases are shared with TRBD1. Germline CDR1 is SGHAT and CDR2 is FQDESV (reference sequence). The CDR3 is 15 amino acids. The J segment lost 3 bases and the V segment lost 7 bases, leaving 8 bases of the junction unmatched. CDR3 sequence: CASNPRGQHTGELFF. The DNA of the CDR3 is TGTGCCAGCAACCCAAGGGGGCAGCACACCGGGGAGCTGTTTTTT.

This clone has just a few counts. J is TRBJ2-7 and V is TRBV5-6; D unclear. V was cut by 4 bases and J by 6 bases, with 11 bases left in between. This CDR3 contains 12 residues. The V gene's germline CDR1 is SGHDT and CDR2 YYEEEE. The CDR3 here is CASSKSLSEQYF. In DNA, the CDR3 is TGTGCCAGCAGCAAATCGCTGTCCGAGCAGTACTTC.

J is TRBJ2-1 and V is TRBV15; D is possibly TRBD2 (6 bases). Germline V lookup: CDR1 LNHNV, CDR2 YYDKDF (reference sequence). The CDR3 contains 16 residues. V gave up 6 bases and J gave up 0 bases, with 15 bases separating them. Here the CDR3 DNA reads TGTGCCACCAGTGACCCGGGGGTAACCTCCTACAATGAGCAGTTCTTC. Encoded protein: CATSDPGVTSYNEQFF.

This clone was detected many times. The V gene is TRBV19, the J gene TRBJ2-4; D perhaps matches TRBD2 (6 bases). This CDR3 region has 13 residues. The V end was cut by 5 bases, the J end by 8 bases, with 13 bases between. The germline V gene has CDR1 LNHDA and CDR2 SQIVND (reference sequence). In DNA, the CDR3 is TGTGCCAGTAGTGTGATTGGGGGGTACATTCAGTACTTC. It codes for CASSVIGGYIQYF.

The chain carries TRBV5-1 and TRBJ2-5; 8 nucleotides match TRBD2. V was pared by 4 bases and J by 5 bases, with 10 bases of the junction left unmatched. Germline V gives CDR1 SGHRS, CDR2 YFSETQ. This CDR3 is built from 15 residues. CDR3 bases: TGCGCCAGCAGCGAGGGGGTAGCGGGATATGAGACCCAGTACTTC. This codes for CASSEGVAGYETQYF.

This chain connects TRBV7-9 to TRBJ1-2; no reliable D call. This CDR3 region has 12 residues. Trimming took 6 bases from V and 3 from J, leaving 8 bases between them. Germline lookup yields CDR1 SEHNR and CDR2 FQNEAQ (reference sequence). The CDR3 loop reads CASSTEDYGYTF. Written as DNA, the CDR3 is TGTGCCAGCAGTACAGAGGACTATGGCTACACCTTC.

The CDR3 sequence: CATSRDRLAGGLGEQFF. DNA for the CDR3: TGTGCCACCAGCAGAGATCGACTAGCGGGGGGGCTGGGGGAGCAGTTCTTC. This chain joins TRBV15 and TRBJ2-1; TRBD2 agrees at 14 bases. The ends lost 0 bases at V and 10 bases at J; junction bases unmatched: 8. CDR3 size: 17 residues. Germline-derived CDR1 and CDR2 are LNHNV and YYDKDF (reference sequence).

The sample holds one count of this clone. CDR3 bases: TGTGCCAGCAGCCGGTACCAAGAGACCCAGTACTTC. Protein product: CASSRYQETQYF. The chain joins TRBV13 to TRBJ2-5; D unresolved. In germline, CDR1 is PRHDT, CDR2 FYEKMQ (reference sequence). CDR3 length: 12 amino acids. V was trimmed by 5 bases and J by 0 bases, leaving 4 bases between them.

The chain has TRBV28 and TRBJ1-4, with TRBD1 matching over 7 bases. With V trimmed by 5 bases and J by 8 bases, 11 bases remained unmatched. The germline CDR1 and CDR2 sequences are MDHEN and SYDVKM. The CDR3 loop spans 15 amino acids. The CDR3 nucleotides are TGTGCCAGCAGTGAAACAACAGGGGTAGAGGAAAAACTGTTTTTT. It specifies CASSETTGVEEKLFF.

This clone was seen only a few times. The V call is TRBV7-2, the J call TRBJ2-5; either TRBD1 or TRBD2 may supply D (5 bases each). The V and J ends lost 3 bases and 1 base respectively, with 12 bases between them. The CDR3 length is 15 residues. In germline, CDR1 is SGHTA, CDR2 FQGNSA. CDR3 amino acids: CASSFYWDAQETQYF. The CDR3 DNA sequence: TGTGCCAGCAGCTTTTATTGGGACGCCCAAGAGACCCAGTACTTC.

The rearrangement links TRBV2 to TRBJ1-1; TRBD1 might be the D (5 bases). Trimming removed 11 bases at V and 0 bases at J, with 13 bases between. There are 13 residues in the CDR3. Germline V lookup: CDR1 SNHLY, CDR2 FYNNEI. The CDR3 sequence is CAGSRGMNTEAFF. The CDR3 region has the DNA TGTGCCGGTTCCCGGGGGATGAACACTGAAGCTTTCTTT.

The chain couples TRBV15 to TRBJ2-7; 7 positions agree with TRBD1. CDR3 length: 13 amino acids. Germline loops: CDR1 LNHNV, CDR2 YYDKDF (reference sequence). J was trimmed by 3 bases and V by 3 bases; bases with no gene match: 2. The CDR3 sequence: CATSRTGFYEQYF. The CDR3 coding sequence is TGTGCCACCAGCAGGACAGGGTTCTACGAGCAGTACTTC.

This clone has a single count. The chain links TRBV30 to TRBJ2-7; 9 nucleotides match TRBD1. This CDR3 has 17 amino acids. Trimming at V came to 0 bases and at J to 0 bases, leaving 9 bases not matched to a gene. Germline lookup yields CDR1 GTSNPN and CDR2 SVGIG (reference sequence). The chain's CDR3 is CAWSVPLGQGLSYEQYF. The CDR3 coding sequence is TGTGCCTGGAGTGTGCCGTTGGGACAGGGCCTCTCCTACGAGCAGTACTTC.

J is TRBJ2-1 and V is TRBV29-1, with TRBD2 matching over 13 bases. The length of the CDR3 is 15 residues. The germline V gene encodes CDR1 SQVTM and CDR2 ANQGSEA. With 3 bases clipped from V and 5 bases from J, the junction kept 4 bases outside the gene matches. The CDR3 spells CSVDRTSGRDNEQFF. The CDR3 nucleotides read TGCAGCGTTGACCGGACTAGCGGGAGAGACAATGAGCAGTTCTTC.

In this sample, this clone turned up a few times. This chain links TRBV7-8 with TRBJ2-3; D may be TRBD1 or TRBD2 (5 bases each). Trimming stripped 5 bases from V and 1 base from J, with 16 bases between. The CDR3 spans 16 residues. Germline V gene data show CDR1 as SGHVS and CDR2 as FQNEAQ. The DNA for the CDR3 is TGTGCCAGCAGCCACCTGCTGGGGGTCGGCACAGATACGCAGTATTTT. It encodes CASSHLLGVGTDTQYF.

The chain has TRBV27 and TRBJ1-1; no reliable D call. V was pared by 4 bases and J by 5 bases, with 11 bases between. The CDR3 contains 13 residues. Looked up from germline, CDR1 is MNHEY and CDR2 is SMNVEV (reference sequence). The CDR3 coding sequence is TGTGCCAGCAGTTGGGCTTTGGGGACTGAAGCTTTCTTT. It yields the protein CASSWALGTEAFF.

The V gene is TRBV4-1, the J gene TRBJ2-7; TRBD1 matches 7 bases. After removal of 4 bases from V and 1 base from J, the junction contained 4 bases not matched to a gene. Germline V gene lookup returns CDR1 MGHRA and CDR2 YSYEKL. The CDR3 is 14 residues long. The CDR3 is CASSPMTGSYEQYF. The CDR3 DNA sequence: TGCGCCAGCAGCCCCATGACAGGGTCCTACGAGCAGTACTTC.